This T cell receptor (beta chain) was identified in a study of T cells after yellow fever vaccination. As for this clonotype: The target antigen is unknown.

In making TCR cDNA, 5'RACE template switching added a universal primer site and UMIs to it. From the 5' RACE reads, TCRdb called clonotypes with MiXCR, one entry per CDR3 protein. In the table there are 200,000 to 250,000 distinct CDR3 sequences, about 3% of which are singletons. Study results and caveats: Weaker, the secondary response peaked sooner, at day 5 versus 15.

Germline V gives CDR1 KGHSH, CDR2 LQKENI. The CDR3 totals 19 residues. The V segment lost 2 bases and the J segment 0 bases; nucleotides outside the gene matches: 9. The sample consisted of CD4+ T cells sorted from PBMCs, taken 10 days after the yellow fever booster vaccination. The chain uses TRBV18 and TRBJ2-1; 11 bases align to TRBD1. The sequence derives from a man between 18 and 35 years old who received the YFV17D yellow fever vaccine. Here the CDR3 reads CASSPMGDRGARSYNEQFF. CDR3 bases: TGTGCCAGCTCACCAATGGGGGACAGGGGGGCCCGCTCCTACAATGAGCAGTTCTTC. Together with reference TRBV18 and TRBJ2-1, the CDR3 gives the full variable domain: NAGVMQNPRHLVRRRGQEARLRCSPMKGHSHVYWYRQLPEEGLKFMVYLQKENIIDESGMPKERFSAEFPKEGPSILRIQQVVRGDSAAYFCASSPMGDRGARSYNEQFFGPGTRLTVL.